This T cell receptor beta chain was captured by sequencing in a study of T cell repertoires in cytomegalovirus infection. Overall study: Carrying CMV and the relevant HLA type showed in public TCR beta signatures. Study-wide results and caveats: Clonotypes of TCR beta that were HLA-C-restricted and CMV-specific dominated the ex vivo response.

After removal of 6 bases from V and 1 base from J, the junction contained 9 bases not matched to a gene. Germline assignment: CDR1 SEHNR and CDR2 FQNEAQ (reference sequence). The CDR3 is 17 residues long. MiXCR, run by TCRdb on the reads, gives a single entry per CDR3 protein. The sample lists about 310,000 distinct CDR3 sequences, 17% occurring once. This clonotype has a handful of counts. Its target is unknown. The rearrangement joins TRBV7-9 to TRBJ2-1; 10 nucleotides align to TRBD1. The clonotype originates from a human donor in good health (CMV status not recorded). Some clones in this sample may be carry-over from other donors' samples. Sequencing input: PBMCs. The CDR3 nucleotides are TGTGCCAGCAGTCGAGTAGGGACAGGGGATTCCTACAATGAGCAGTTCTTC. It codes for CASSRVGTGDSYNEQFF.